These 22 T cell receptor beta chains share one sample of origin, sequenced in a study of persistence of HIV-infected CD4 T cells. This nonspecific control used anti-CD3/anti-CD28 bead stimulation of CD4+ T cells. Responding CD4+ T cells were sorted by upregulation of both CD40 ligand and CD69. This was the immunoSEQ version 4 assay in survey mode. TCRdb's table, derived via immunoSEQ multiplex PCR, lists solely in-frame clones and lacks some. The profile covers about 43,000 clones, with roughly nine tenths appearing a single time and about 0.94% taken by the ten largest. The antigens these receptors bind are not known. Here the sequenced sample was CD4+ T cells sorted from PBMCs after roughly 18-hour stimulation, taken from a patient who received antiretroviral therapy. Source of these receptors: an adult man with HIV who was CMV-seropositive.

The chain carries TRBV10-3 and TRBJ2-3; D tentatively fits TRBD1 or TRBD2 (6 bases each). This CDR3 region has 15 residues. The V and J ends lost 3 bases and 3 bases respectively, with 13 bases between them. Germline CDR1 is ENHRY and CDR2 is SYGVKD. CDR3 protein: CAISDPRGATDTQYF. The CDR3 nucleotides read TGTGCCATCAGTGACCCGAGGGGGGCAACAGATACGCAGTATTTT.

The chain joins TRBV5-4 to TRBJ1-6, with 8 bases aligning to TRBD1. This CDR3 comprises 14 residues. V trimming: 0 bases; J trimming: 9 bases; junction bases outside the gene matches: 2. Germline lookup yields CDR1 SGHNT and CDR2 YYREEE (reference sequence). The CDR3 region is CASSLGTGSSPLHF. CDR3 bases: TGTGCCAGCAGCTTGGGGACAGGGAGTTCACCCCTCCACTTT. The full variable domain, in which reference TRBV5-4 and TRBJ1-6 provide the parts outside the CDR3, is ETGVTQSPTHLIKTRGQQVTLRCSSQSGHNTVSWYQQALGQGPQFIFQYYREEENGRGNFPPRFSGLQFPNYSSELNVNALELDDSALYLCASSLGTGSSPLHFGNGTRLTVT.

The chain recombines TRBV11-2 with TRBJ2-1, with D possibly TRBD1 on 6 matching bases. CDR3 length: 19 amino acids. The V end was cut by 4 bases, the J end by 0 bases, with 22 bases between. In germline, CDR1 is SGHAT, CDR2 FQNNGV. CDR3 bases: TGTGCCAGCAGCTCACCGGACCGGGACATTAGAAGCTCCTACAATGAGCAGTTCTTC. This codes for CASSSPDRDIRSSYNEQFF.

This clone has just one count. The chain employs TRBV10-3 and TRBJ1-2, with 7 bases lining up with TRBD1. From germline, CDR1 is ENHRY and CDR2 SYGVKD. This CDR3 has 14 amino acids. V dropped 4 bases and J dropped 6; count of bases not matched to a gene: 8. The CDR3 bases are TGTGCCATCAGTGCGACAGGGTATGCCCATGGCTACACCTTC. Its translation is CAISATGYAHGYTF.

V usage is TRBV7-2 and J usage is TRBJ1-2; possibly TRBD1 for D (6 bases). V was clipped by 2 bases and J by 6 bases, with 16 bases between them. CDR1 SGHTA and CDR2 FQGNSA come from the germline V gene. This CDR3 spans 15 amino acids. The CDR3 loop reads CASSLLQGVLDGYTF. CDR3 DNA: TGTGCCAGCAGCTTACTACAGGGAGTGTTGGATGGCTACACCTTC.

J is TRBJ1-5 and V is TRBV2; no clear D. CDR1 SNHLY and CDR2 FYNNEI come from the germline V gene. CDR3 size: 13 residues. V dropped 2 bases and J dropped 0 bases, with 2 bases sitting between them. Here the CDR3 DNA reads TGTGCCAGCAGTGAAAATAGCAATCAGCCCCAGCATTTT. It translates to CASSENSNQPQHF.

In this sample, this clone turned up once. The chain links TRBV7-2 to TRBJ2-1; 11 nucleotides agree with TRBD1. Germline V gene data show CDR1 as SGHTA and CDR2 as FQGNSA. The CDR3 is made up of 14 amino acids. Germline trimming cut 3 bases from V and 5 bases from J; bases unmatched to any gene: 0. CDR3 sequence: CASSLDRGHNEQFF. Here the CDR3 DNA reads TGTGCCAGCAGCTTGGACAGGGGGCACAATGAGCAGTTCTTC.

This CDR3 reads CASSYASMSGNTEAFF. The CDR3 DNA sequence: TGTGCCAGCAGTTACGCATCGATGTCGGGGAACACTGAAGCTTTCTTT. The chain joins TRBV6-5 to TRBJ1-1; D unresolved. Germline V gene data show CDR1 as MNHEY and CDR2 as SVGAGI. This CDR3 is 16 amino acids long. Trimming removed 2 bases from V and 1 base from J, with 14 bases in between.

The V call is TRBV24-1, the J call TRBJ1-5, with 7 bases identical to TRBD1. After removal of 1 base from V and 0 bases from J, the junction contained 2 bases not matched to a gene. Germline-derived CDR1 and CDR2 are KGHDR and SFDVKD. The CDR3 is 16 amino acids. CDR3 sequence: CATSDFTGDSNQPQHF. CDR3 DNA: TGTGCCACCAGTGATTTCACAGGGGATAGCAATCAGCCCCAGCATTTT.

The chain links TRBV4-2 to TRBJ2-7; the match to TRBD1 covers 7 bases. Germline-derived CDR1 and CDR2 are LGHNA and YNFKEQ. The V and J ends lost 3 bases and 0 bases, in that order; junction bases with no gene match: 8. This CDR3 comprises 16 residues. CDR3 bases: TGTGCCAGCAGCCAGGACCCGGGACAGTACTCCTACGAGCAGTACTTC. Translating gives CASSQDPGQYSYEQYF.

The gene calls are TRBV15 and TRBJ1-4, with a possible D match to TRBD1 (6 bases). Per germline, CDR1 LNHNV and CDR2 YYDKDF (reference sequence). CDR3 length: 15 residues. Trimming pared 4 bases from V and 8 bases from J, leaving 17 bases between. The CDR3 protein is CATSTNRVGHEKLFF. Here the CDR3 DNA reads TGTGCCACCAGCACCAACAGGGTGGGACACGAAAAACTGTTTTTT.

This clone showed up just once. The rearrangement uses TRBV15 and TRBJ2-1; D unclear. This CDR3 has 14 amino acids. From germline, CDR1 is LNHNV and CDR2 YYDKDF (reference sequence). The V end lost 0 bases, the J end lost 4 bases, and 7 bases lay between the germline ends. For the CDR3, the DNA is TGTGCCACCAGCAGAGATCCAACTTACAATGAGCAGTTCTTC. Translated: CATSRDPTYNEQFF.

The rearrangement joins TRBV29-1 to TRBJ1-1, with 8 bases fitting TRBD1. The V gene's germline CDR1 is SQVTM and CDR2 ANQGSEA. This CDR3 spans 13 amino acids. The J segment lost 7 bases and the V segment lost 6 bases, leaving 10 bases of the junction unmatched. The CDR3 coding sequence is TGCAGCGTGGCCCAGGGGGCGGCGGGTGAAGCTTTCTTT. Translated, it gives CSVAQGAAGEAFF.

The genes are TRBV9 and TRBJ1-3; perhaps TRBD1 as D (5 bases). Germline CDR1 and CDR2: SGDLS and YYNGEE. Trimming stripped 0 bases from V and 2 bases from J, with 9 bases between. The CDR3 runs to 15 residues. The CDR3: CASSVAGGAGNTIYF. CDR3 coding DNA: TGTGCCAGCAGCGTAGCGGGGGGAGCTGGAAACACCATATATTTT.

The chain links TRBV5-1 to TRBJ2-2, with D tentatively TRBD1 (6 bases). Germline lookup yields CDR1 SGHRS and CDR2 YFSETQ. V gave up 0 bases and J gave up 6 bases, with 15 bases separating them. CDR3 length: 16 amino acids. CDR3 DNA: TGCGCCAGCAGCTTGGGAGGGACATCTTTATCCGGGGAGCTGTTTTTT. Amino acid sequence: CASSLGGTSLSGELFF. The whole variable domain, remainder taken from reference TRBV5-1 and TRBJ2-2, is KAGVTQTPRYLIKTRGQQVTLSCSPISGHRSVSWYQQTPGQGLQFLFEYFSETQRNKGNFPGRFSGRQFSNSRSEMNVSTLELGDSALYLCASSLGGTSLSGELFFGEGSRLTVL.

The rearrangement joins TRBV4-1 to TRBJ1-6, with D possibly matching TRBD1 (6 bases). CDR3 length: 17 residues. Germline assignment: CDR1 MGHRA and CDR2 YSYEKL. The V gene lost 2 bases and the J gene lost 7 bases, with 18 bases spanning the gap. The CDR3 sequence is CASSQWLTGGGNSPLHF. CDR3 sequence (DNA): TGCGCCAGCAGCCAATGGCTTACCGGGGGCGGGAATTCACCCCTCCACTTT.

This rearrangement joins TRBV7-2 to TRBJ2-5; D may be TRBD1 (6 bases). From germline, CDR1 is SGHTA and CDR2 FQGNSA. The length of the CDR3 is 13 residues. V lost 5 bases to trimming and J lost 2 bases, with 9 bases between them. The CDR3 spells CASSPDRQETQYF. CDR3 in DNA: TGTGCCAGCAGCCCAGACAGGCAAGAGACCCAGTACTTC.

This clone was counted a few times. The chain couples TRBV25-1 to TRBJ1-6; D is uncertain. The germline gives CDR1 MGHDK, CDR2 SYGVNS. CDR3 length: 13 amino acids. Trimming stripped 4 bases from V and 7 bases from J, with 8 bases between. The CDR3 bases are TGTGCCAGCAGTGCCGAGACGAATTCACCCCTCCACTTT. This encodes CASSAETNSPLHF. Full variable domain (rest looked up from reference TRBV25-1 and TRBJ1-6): EADIYQTPRYLVIGTGKKITLECSQTMGHDKMYWYQQDPGMELHLIHYSYGVNSTEKGDLSSESTVSRIRTEHFPLTLESARPSHTSQYLCASSAETNSPLHFGNGTRLTVT.

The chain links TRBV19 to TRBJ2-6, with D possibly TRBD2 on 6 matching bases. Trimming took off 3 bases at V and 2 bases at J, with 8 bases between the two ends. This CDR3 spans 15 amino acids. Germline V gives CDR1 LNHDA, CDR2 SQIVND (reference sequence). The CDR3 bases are TGTGCCAGTAGTATCAGGGAGGCTGGGGCCAACGTCCTGACTTTC. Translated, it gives CASSIREAGANVLTF. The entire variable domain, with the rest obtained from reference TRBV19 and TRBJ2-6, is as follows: DGGITQSPKYLFRKEGQNVTLSCEQNLNHDAMYWYRQDPGQGLRLIYYSQIVNDFQKGDIAEGYSVSREKKESFPLTVTSAQKNPTAFYLCASSIREAGANVLTFGAGSRLTVL.

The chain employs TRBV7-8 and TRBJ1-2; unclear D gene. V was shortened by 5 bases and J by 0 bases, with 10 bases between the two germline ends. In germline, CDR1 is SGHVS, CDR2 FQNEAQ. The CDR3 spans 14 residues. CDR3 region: CASSPQIANYGYTF. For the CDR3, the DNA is TGTGCCAGCAGCCCACAGATAGCTAACTATGGCTACACCTTC.

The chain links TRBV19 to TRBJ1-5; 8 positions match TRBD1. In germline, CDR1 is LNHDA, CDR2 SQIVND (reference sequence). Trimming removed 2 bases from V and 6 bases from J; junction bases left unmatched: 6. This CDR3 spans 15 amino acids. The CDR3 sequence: CASSIQGQGSQPQHF. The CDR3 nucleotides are TGTGCCAGTAGTATACAAGGACAGGGTAGTCAGCCCCAGCATTTT.

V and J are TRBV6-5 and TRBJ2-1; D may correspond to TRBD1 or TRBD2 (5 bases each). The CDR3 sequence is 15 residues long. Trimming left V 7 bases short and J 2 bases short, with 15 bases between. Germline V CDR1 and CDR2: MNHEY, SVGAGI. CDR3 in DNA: TGTGCCAGCAATCGGGGCGATTCCCCCTACAATGAGCAGTTCTTC. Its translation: CASNRGDSPYNEQFF.